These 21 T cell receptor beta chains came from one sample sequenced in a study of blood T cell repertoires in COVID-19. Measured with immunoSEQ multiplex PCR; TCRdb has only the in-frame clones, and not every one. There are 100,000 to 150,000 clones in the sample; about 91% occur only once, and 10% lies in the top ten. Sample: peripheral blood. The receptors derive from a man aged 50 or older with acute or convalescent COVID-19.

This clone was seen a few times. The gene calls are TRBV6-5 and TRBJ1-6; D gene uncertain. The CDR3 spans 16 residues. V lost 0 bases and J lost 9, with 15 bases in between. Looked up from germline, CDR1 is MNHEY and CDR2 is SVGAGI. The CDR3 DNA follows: TGTGCCAGCAGTTACTCGTGGGCGAGATTGGGTTCACCCCTCCACTTT. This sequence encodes CASSYSWARLGSPLHF.

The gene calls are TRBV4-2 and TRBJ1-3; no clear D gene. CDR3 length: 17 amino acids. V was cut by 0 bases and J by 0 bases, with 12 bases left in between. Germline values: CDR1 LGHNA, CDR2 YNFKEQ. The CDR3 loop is CASSQDRNSLSGNTIYF. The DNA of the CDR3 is TGTGCCAGCAGCCAAGATAGAAATAGCCTCTCTGGAAACACCATATATTTT.

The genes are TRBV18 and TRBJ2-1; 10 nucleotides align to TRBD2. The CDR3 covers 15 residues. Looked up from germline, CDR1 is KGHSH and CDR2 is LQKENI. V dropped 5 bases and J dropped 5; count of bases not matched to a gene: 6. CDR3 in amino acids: CASSVGLATNNEQFF. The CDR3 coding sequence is TGTGCCAGCTCAGTGGGACTAGCGACAAACAATGAGCAGTTCTTC.

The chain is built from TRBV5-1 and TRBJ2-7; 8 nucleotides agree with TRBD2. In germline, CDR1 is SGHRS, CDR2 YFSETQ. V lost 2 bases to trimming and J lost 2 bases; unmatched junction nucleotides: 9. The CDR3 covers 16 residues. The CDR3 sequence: CASSFPVSGATYEQYF. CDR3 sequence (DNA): TGCGCCAGCAGCTTCCCAGTTAGCGGGGCAACCTACGAGCAGTACTTC.

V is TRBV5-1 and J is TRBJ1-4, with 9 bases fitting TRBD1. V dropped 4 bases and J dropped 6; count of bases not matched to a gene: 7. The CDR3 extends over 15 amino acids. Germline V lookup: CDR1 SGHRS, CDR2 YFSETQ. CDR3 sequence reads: CASSDSQGADEKLFF. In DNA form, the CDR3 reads TGCGCCAGCAGCGATTCACAGGGGGCGGATGAAAAACTGTTTTTT.

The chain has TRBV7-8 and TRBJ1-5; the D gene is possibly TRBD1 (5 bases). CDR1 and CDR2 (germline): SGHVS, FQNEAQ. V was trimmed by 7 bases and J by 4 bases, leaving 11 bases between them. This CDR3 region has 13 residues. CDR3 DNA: TGTGCCAGCACGCAGGGTGTTAATCAGCCCCAGCATTTT. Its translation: CASTQGVNQPQHF.

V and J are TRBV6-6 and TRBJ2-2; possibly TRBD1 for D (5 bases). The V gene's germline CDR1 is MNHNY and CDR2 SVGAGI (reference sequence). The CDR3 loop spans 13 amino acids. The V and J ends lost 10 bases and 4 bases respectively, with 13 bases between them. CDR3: CATQGSGTGELFF. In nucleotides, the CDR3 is TGTGCCACCCAGGGTTCGGGCACCGGGGAGCTGTTTTTT.

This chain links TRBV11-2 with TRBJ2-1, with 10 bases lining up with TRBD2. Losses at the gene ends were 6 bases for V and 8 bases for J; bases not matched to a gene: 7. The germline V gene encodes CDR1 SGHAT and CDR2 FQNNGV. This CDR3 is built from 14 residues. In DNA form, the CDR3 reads TGTGCCAGCAGGGCTAGCGGGAGAGACGATGAGCAGTTCTTC. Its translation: CASRASGRDDEQFF.

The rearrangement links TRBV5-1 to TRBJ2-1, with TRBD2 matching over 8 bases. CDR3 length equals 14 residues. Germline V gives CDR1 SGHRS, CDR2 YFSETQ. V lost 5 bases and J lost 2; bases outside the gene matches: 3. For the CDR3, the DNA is TGCGCCAGCAGTAGCGGGGACACCTACAATGAGCAGTTCTTC. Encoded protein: CASSSGDTYNEQFF.

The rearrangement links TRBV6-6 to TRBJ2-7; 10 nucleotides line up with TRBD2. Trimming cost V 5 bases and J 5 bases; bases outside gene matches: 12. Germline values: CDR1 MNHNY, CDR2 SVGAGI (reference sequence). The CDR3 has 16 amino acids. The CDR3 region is CASSQGSSGSKDEQYF. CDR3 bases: TGTGCCAGCAGTCAGGGGTCTAGCGGGAGTAAGGACGAGCAGTACTTC.

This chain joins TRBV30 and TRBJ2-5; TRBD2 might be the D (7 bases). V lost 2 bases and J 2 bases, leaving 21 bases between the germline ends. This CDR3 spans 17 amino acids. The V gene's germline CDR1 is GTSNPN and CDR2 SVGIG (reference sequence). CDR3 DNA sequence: TGTGCCTGGAGTAGTGTACCTGGCGGGGGCCGGCAAGAGACCCAGTACTTC. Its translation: CAWSSVPGGGRQETQYF.

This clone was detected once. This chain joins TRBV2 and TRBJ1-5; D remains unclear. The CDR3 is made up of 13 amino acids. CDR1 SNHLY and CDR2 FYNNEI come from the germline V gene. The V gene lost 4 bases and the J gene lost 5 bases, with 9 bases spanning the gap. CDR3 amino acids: CASSASLYQPQHF. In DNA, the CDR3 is TGTGCCAGCAGTGCCTCTCTTTATCAGCCCCAGCATTTT.

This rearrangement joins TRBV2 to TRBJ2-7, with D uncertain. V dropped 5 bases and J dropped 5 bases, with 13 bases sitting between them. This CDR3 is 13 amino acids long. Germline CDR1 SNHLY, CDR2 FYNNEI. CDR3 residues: CASSQRIRDEQYF. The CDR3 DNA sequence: TGTGCCAGCAGTCAGAGGATCAGAGACGAGCAGTACTTC.

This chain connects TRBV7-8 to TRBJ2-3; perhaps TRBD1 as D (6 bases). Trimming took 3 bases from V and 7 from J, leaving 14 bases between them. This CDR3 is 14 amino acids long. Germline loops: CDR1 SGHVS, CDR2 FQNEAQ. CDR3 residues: CASSFQGWRNTQYF. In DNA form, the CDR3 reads TGTGCCAGCAGCTTTCAGGGGTGGCGGAATACGCAGTATTTT. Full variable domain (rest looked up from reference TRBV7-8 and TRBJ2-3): GAGVSQSPRYKVAKRGQDVALRCDPISGHVSLFWYQQALGQGPEFLTYFQNEAQLDKSGLPSDRFFAERPEGSVSTLKIQRTQQEDSAVYLCASSFQGWRNTQYFGPGTRLTVL.

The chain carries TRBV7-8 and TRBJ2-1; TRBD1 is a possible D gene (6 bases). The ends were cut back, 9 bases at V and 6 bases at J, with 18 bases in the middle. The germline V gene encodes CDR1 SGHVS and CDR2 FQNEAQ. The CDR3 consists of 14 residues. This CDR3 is CASHGGRSRNEQFF. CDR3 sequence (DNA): TGTGCCAGTCATGGGGGCCGGTCGCGCAATGAGCAGTTCTTC.

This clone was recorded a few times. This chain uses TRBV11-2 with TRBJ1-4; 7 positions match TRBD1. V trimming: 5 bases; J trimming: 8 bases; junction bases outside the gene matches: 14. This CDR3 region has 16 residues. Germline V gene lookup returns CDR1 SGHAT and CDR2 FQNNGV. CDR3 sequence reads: CASSQQITGAGEKLFF. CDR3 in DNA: TGTGCCAGCAGCCAACAGATCACAGGGGCAGGCGAAAAACTGTTTTTT.

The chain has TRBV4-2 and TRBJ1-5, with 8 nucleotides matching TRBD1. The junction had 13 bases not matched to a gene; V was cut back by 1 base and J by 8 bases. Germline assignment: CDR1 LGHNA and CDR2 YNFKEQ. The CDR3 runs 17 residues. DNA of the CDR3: TGTGCCAGCAGCCAAGTTGAGGGAGCCCTGACAGGGGAGCCCCAGCATTTT. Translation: CASSQVEGALTGEPQHF.

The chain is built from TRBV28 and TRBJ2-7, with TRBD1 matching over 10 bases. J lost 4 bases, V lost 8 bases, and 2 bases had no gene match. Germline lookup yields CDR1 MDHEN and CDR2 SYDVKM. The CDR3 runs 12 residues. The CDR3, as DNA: TGTGCCAGCGGACAGGGGGGGTACGAGCAGTACTTC. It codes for CASGQGGYEQYF.

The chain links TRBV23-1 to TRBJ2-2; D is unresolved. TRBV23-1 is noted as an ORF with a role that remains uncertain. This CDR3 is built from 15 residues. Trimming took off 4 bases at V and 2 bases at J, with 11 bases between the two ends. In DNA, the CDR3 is TGCGCCAGCAGTCTGAGAAAGTATAACACCGGGGAGCTGTTTTTT. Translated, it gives CASSLRKYNTGELFF.

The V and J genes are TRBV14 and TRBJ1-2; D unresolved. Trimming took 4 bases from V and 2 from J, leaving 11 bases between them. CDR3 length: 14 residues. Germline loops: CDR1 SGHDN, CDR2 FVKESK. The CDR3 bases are TGTGCCAGCAGCCTCCTCGGGATCAACTATGGCTACACCTTC. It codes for CASSLLGINYGYTF.

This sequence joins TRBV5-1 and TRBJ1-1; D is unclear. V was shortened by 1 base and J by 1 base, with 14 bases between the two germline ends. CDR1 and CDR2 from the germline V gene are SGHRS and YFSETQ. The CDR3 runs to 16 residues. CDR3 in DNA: TGCGCCAGCAGCTTGACGGCATCCAGGAAGAACACTGAAGCTTTCTTT. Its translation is CASSLTASRKNTEAFF.